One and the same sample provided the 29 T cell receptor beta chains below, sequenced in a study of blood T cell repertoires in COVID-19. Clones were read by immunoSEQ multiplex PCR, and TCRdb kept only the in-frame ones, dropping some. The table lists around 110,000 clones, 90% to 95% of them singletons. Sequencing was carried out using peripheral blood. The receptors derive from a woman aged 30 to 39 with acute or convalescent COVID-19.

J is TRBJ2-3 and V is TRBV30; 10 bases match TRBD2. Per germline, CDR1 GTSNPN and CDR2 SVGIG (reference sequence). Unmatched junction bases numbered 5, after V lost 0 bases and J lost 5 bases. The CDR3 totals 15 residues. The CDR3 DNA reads TGTGCCTGGAGTGTAGCGGGGGGGCCAAGAGATACGCAGTATTTT. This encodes CAWSVAGGPRDTQYF.

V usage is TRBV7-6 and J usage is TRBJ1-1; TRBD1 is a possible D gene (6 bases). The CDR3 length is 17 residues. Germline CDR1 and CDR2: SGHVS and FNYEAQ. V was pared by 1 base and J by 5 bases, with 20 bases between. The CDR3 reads CASSLGAGGREWTEAFF. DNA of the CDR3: TGTGCCAGCAGCTTAGGGGCTGGGGGCAGGGAATGGACTGAAGCTTTCTTT.

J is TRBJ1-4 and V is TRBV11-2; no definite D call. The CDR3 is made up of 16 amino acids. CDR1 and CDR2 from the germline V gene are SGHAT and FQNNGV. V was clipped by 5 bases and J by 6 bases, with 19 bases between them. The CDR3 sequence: CASSLLGVASHEKLFF. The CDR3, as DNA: TGTGCCAGCAGCCTCTTAGGAGTAGCCTCTCATGAAAAACTGTTTTTT.

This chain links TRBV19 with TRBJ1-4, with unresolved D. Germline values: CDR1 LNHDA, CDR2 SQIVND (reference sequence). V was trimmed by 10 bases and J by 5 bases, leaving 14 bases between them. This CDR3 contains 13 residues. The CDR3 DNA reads TGTGCCACAAATAAACAGTCAAATGAAAAACTGTTTTTT. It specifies CATNKQSNEKLFF.

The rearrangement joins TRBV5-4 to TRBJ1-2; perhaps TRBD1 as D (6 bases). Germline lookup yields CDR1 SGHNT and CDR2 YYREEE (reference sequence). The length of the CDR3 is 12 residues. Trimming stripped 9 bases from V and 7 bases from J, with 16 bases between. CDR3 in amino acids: CAITGREVGYTF. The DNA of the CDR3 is TGTGCCATTACAGGGAGGGAGGTTGGCTACACCTTC. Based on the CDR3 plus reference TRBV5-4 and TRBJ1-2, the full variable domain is ETGVTQSPTHLIKTRGQQVTLRCSSQSGHNTVSWYQQALGQGPQFIFQYYREEENGRGNFPPRFSGLQFPNYSSELNVNALELDDSALYLCAITGREVGYTFGSGTRLTVV.

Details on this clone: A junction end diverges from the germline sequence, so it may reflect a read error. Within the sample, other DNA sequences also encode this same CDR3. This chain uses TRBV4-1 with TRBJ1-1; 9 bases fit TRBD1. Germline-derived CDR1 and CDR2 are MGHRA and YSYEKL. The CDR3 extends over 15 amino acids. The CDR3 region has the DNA TGCGCCAGCAGCCAACAGACAGGGGGGCTCACTGAAGCCTTCTTT. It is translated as CASSQQTGGLTEAFF.

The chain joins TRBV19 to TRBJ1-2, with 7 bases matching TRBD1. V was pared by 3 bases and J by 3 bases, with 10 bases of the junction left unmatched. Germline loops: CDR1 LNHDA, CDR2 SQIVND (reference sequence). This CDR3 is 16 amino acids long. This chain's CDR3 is CASSISPGQAYYGYTF. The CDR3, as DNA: TGTGCCAGTAGTATTTCGCCCGGACAGGCCTACTATGGCTACACCTTC.

CDR3 coding DNA: TGTGCCAGCAGTTTATCGAATGGGAGGACTGAAGCTTTCTTT. Translated, it gives CASSLSNGRTEAFF. The rearrangement links TRBV27 to TRBJ1-1, with D unresolved. The CDR3 contains 14 residues. Germline V gives CDR1 MNHEY, CDR2 SMNVEV (reference sequence). Trimming cost V 0 bases and J 5 bases, with 10 bases left between them.

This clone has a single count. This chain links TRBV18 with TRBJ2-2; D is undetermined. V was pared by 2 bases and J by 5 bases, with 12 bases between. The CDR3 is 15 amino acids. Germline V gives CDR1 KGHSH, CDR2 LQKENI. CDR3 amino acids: CASSPVRSPTGELFF. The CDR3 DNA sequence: TGTGCCAGCTCACCAGTTCGAAGCCCAACCGGGGAGCTGTTTTTT.

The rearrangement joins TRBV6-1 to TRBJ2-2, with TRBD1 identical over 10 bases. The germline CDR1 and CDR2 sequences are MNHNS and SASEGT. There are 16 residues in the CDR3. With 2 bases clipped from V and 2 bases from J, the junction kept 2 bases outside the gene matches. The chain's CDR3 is CASSEPTGGNTGELFF. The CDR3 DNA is TGTGCCAGCAGTGAACCGACAGGGGGCAACACCGGGGAGCTGTTTTTT.

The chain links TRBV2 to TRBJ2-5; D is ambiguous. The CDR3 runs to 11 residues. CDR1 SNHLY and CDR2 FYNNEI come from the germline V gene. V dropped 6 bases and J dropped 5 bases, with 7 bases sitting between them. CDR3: CASSAGETQYF. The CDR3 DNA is TGTGCCAGCAGCGCCGGGGAGACCCAGTACTTC. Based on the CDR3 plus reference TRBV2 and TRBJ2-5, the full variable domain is EPEVTQTPSHQVTQMGQEVILRCVPISNHLYFYWYRQILGQKVEFLVSFYNNEISEKSEIFDDQFSVERPDGSNFTLKIRSTKLEDSAMYFCASSAGETQYFGPGTRLLVL.

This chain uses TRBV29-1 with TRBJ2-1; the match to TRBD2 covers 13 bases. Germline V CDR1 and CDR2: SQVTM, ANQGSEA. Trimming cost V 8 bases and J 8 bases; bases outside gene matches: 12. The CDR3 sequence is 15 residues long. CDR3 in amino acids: CSLGGLAGVQDEQFF. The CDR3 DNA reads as TGCAGCCTAGGCGGACTAGCGGGAGTTCAGGATGAGCAGTTCTTC.

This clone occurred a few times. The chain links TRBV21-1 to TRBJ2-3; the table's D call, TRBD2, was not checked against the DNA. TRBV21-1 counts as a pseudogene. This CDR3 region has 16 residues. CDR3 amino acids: CASSGPLAGIGDTQYF. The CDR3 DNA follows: TGTGCCAGCAGCGGTCCCTTAGCGGGAATCGGAGATACGCAGTATTTT.

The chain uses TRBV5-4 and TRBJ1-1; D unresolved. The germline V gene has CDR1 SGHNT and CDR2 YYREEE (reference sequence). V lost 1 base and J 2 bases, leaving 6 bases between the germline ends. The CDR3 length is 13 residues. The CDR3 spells CASSLNINTEAFF. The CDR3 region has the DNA TGTGCCAGCAGCTTGAATATAAACACTGAAGCTTTCTTT. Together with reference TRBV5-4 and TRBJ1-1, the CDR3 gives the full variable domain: ETGVTQSPTHLIKTRGQQVTLRCSSQSGHNTVSWYQQALGQGPQFIFQYYREEENGRGNFPPRFSGLQFPNYSSELNVNALELDDSALYLCASSLNINTEAFFGQGTRLTVV.

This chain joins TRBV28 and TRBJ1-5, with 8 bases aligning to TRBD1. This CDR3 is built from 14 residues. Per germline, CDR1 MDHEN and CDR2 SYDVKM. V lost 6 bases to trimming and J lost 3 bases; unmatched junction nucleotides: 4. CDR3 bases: TGTGCCAGCAGGCGGACAGGGAACAATCAGCCCCAGCATTTT. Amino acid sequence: CASRRTGNNQPQHF.

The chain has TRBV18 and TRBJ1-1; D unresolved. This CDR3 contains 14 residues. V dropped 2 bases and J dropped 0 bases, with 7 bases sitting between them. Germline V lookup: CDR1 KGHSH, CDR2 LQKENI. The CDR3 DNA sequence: TGTGCCAGCTCACCAAACAGCCTGAACACTGAAGCTTTCTTT. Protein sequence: CASSPNSLNTEAFF.

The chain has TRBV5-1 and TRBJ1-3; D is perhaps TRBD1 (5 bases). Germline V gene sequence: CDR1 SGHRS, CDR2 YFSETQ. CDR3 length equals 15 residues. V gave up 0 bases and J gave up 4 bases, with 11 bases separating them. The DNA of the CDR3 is TGCGCCAGCAGCTTGGCTGGGGCCCAAGGAAACACCATATATTTT. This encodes CASSLAGAQGNTIYF.

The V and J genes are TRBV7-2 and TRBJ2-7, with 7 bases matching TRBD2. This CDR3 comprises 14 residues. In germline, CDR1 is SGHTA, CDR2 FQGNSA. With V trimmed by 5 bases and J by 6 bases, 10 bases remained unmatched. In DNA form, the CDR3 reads TGTGCCAGCAGCAACCAGGACGGGGGGTCCGAGCAGTACTTC. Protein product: CASSNQDGGSEQYF.

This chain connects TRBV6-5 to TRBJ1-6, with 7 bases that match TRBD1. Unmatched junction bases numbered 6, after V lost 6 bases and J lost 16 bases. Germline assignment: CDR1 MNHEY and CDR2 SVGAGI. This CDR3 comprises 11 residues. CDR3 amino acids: CASRRQGNLHF. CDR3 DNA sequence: TGTGCCAGCAGGCGACAGGGTAATCTCCACTTT.

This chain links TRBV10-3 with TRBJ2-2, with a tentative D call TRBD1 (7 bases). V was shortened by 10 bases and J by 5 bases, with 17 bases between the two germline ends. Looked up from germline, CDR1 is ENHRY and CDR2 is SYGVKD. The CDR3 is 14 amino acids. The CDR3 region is CATGEDRSTGELFF. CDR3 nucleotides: TGTGCCACGGGGGAGGACAGGTCGACCGGGGAGCTGTTTTTT.

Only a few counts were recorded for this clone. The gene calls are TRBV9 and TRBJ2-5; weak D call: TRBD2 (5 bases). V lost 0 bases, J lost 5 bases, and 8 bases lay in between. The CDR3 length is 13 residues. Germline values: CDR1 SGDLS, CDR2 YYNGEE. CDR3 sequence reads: CASSVAGGETQYF. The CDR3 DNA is TGTGCCAGCAGCGTAGCGGGCGGGGAGACCCAGTACTTC.

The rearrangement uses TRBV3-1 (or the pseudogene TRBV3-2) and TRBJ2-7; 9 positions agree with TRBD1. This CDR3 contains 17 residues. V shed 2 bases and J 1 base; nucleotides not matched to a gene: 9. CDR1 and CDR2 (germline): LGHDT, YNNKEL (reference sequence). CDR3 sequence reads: CASSQTPGTGISYEQYF. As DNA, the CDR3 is TGTGCCAGCAGCCAAACCCCCGGGACAGGGATTTCCTACGAGCAGTACTTC.

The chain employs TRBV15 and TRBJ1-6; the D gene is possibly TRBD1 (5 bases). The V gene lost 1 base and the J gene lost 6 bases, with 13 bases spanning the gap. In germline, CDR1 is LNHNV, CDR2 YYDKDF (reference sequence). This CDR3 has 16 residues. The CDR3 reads CATSRAGGGTNSPLHF. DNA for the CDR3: TGTGCCACCAGCAGAGCAGGTGGGGGGACTAATTCACCCCTCCACTTT.

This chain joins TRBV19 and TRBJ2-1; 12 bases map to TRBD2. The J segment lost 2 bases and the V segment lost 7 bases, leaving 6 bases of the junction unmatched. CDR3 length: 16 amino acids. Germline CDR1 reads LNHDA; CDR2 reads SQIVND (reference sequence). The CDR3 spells CASTKLAGGAYNEQFF. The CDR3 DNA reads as TGTGCCAGTACAAAACTAGCGGGAGGTGCCTACAATGAGCAGTTCTTC.

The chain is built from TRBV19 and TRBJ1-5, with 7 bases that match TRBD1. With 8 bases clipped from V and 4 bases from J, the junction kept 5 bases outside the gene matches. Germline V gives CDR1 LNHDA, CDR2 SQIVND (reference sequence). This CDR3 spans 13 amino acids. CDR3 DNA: TGTGCCAGTTCGAGGGGGCTTAATCAGCCCCAGCATTTT. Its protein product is CASSRGLNQPQHF.

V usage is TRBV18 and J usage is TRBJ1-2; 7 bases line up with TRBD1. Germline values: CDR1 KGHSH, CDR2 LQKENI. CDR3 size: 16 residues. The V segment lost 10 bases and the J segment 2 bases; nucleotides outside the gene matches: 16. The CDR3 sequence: CATTREGAGLNYGYTF. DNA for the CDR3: TGTGCCACCACCCGGGAGGGGGCCGGGTTGAACTATGGCTACACCTTC. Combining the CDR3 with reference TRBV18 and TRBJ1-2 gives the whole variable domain NAGVMQNPRHLVRRRGQEARLRCSPMKGHSHVYWYRQLPEEGLKFMVYLQKENIIDESGMPKERFSAEFPKEGPSILRIQQVVRGDSAAYFCATTREGAGLNYGYTFGSGTRLTVV.

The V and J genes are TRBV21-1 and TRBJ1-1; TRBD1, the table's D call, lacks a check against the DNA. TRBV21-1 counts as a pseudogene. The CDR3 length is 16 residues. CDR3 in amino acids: CASSKVLRQGNTEAFF. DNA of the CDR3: TGTGCCAGCAGCAAAGTCCTGAGACAGGGGAACACTGAAGCTTTCTTT.

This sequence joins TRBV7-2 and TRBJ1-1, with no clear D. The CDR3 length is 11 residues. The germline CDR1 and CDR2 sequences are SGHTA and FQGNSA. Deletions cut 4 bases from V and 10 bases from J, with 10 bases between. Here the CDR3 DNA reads TGTGCCAGCAGCTCCTCCCCCCGAGCTTTCTTT. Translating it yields CASSSSPRAFF.

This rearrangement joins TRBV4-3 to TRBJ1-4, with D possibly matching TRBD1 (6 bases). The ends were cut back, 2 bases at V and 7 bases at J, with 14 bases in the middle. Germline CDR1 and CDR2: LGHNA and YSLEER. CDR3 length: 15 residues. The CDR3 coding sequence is TGCGCCAGCAGCCAACCTCCGGGACACCGTGAAAAACTGTTTTTT. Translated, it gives CASSQPPGHREKLFF.